The 25 T cell receptor beta chains in this list originate from one sample, sequenced in a study of T cells after posttransplantation cyclophosphamide. Assay used: immunoSEQ multiplex PCR; TCRdb lists only in-frame clones, some missing. Of fewer than 13,000 clones listed, about four fifths are singletons. A marrow graft followed busulfan-fludarabine conditioning, with cyclophosphamide on days +3 and +4. The sequenced sample was PBMCs, obtained after allogeneic stem cell transplant with posttransplant cyclophosphamide. The receptors shown here come from a female patient in her fifties who received an allogeneic stem cell transplant from a related donor, was CMV-positive, and had no GVHD. Some T cells may possibly be graft donor cells.

There are a few counts of this clone. The chain combines TRBV6-6 with TRBJ1-2; D unresolved. The V end lost 10 bases, the J end lost 4 bases, and 13 bases lay between the germline ends. CDR1 and CDR2 (germline): MNHNY, SVGAGI (reference sequence). There are 12 residues in the CDR3. The CDR3 sequence is CAIGEVVYGYTF. In DNA form, the CDR3 reads TGTGCCATCGGTGAGGTGGTCTATGGCTACACCTTC.

CDR3 sequence reads: CASSLLQGNEQYF. The CDR3 DNA reads as TGTGCCAGCAGCTTACTACAGGGAAACGAGCAGTACTTC. This chain uses TRBV5-5 with TRBJ2-7, with D possibly being TRBD1 (6 bases). The CDR3 length is 13 residues. Per the germline V gene, CDR1 is SGHKS and CDR2 is YYEKEE (reference sequence). Deletions cut 2 bases from V and 5 bases from J, with 11 bases between.

The chain recombines TRBV7-2 with TRBJ2-4, with 10 bases lining up with TRBD2. V shed 1 base, J shed 7 bases, and the junction held 4 bases outside the gene matches. The germline gives CDR1 SGHTA, CDR2 FQGNSA. This CDR3 contains 15 residues. The CDR3 nucleotides are TGTGCCAGCAGCTTAGATCCTAGCGGGGGTAACATTCAGTACTTC. Protein: CASSLDPSGGNIQYF. Drawing the rest from reference TRBV7-2 and TRBJ2-4, the complete variable domain is GAGVSQSPSNKVTEKGKDVELRCDPISGHTALYWYRQSLGQGLEFLIYFQGNSAPDKSGLPSDRFSAERTGGSVSTLTIQRTQQEDSAVYLCASSLDPSGGNIQYFGAGTRLSVL.

This chain uses TRBV29-1 with TRBJ2-5, with D uncertain. The CDR3 length is 12 residues. Trimming took 7 bases from V and 0 from J, leaving 9 bases between them. Germline V gene sequence: CDR1 SQVTM, CDR2 ANQGSEA. This chain's CDR3 is CSGATYQETQYF. The DNA for the CDR3 is TGCAGCGGGGCAACGTACCAAGAGACCCAGTACTTC.

J is TRBJ2-2 and V is TRBV30, with TRBD1 matching 8 bases. The CDR3 consists of 14 residues. The germline V gene has CDR1 GTSNPN and CDR2 SVGIG (reference sequence). After removal of 5 bases from V and 2 bases from J, the junction contained 4 bases not matched to a gene. The CDR3 nucleotides are TGTGCCTGGCCGGGACAGGTTAACACCGGGGAGCTGTTTTTT. It codes for CAWPGQVNTGELFF.

The rearrangement joins TRBV5-6 to TRBJ1-6; 7 nucleotides align to TRBD1. This CDR3 is built from 13 residues. Germline lookup yields CDR1 SGHDT and CDR2 YYEEEE. V shed 2 bases and J 8 bases; nucleotides not matched to a gene: 1. CDR3 loop: CASSFDRDSPLHF. The CDR3, as DNA: TGTGCCAGCAGCTTTGACAGGGATTCACCCCTCCACTTT.

The rearrangement uses TRBV28 and TRBJ1-1; 9 bases map to TRBD1. V lost 9 bases to trimming and J lost 5 bases; unmatched junction nucleotides: 13. Germline V CDR1 and CDR2: MDHEN, SYDVKM. This CDR3 has 15 amino acids. The CDR3 DNA reads as TGTGCCAGTCTCCTCAGGGACAGGGTAGTAACTGAAGCTTTCTTT. Protein sequence: CASLLRDRVVTEAFF.

The chain is built from TRBV4-3 and TRBJ2-1; 7 bases agree with TRBD1. Germline assignment: CDR1 LGHNA and CDR2 YSLEER. The V segment lost 8 bases and the J segment 4 bases; nucleotides outside the gene matches: 8. The length of the CDR3 is 14 residues. The CDR3 protein is CASGTVYPYNEQFF. CDR3 in DNA: TGCGCCAGCGGGACAGTGTACCCTTACAATGAGCAGTTCTTC.

The rearrangement links TRBV27 to TRBJ2-7; 9 positions agree with TRBD1. Germline loops: CDR1 MNHEY, CDR2 SMNVEV (reference sequence). This CDR3 has 14 amino acids. The V and J ends lost 5 bases and 2 bases, in that order; junction bases with no gene match: 4. CDR3 region: CASSRRDRAYEQYF. The CDR3 DNA reads as TGTGCCAGCAGTCGCCGGGACAGGGCCTACGAGCAGTACTTC.

The CDR3 coding sequence is TGTGCCAGCAGCTTGGGTGGGACTAGCGACCAAGAGACCCAGTACTTC. This encodes CASSLGGTSDQETQYF. This chain links TRBV11-3 with TRBJ2-5; 10 bases are a match to TRBD2. The V and J ends lost 3 bases and 0 bases, in that order; junction bases with no gene match: 4. The CDR3 loop spans 16 amino acids. Germline V gene data show CDR1 as SGHNT and CDR2 as YENEEA.

The V and J genes are TRBV7-9 and TRBJ2-5, with 8 nucleotides matching TRBD2. CDR1 is SEHNR and CDR2 is FQNEAQ in the germline V gene (reference sequence). This CDR3 has 15 residues. Germline trimming cut 5 bases from V and 6 bases from J; bases unmatched to any gene: 11. CDR3 sequence (DNA): TGTGCCAGCAGCCTCAGCGGGGGAGCCCCCCAGACCCAGTACTTC. Protein sequence: CASSLSGGAPQTQYF.

This chain links TRBV5-1 with TRBJ1-4, with TRBD1 matching 7 bases. The CDR3 spans 15 residues. Germline V CDR1 and CDR2: SGHRS, YFSETQ. With V trimmed by 4 bases and J by 3 bases, 6 bases remained unmatched. DNA for the CDR3: TGCGCCAGCAGCCTTCGGGACAGCTCTAATGAAAAACTGTTTTTT. Residues: CASSLRDSSNEKLFF.

This clone appeared a single time. The chain joins TRBV7-8 to TRBJ2-5; the match to TRBD2 covers 7 bases. The length of the CDR3 is 18 residues. The germline CDR1 and CDR2 sequences are SGHVS and FQNEAQ. V was pared by 1 base and J by 5 bases, with 16 bases of the junction left unmatched. The CDR3: CASSLEFVLAVGGETQYF. In nucleotides, the CDR3 is TGTGCCAGCAGCTTAGAATTCGTCCTAGCGGTGGGGGGGGAGACCCAGTACTTC.

The chain has TRBV5-4 and TRBJ2-1; D is ambiguous. The CDR3 contains 12 residues. CDR1 SGHNT and CDR2 YYREEE come from the germline V gene (reference sequence). With 2 bases removed from V and 5 bases from J, the gap between germline ends came to 5 bases. The CDR3 loop reads CASSFPNNEQFF. CDR3 DNA sequence: TGTGCCAGCAGCTTCCCCAACAATGAGCAGTTCTTC.

About this clone itself: At one of its ends the junction is not consistent with the germline gene, which may arise from a read error. Here the CDR3 reads CASSLAGSQETQYF. The CDR3 bases are TGTGCTAGCAGCTTAGCGGGGAGCCAAGAGACCCAGTACTTC. V is TRBV7-7 and J is TRBJ2-5, with 8 bases lining up with TRBD2. The CDR3 consists of 14 residues. Germline V lookup: CDR1 SSHAT, CDR2 FNYEAQ (reference sequence).

The genes are TRBV5-1 and TRBJ2-3; TRBD2 matches at 13 bases. The CDR3 contains 14 residues. CDR1 SGHRS and CDR2 YFSETQ come from the germline V gene. The junction had 1 base not matched to a gene; V was cut back by 7 bases and J by 2 bases. DNA for the CDR3: TGCGCCAGCGGGACTAGCGGGACCACAGATACGCAGTATTTT. Protein: CASGTSGTTDTQYF.

The rearrangement uses TRBV28 and TRBJ1-3; D unresolved. This CDR3 is built from 15 residues. Germline CDR1 reads MDHEN; CDR2 reads SYDVKM. V was shortened by 3 bases and J by 0 bases, with 9 bases between the two germline ends. The CDR3 spells CASSFRESSGNTIYF. CDR3 DNA sequence: TGTGCCAGCAGTTTTCGGGAAAGCTCTGGAAACACCATATATTTT.

The J gene is TRBJ1-6, the V gene TRBV30; D not resolved. V lost 5 bases and J 0 bases, leaving 17 bases between the germline ends. This CDR3 is built from 17 residues. Germline loops: CDR1 GTSNPN, CDR2 SVGIG (reference sequence). The CDR3 sequence is CAWVHGGGYSYNSPLHF. The DNA of the CDR3 is TGTGCCTGGGTGCATGGAGGCGGCTACTCCTATAATTCACCCCTCCACTTT. Full variable domain (remainder filled in from reference TRBV30 and TRBJ1-6): SQTIHQWPATLVQPVGSPLSLECTVEGTSNPNLYWYRQAAGRGLQLLFYSVGIGQISSEVPQNLSASRPQDRQFILSSKKLLLSDSGFYLCAWVHGGGYSYNSPLHFGNGTRLTVT.

The chain couples TRBV11-3 to TRBJ2-3, with D uncertain. Germline loops: CDR1 SGHNT, CDR2 YENEEA. The CDR3 contains 13 residues. V was cut by 4 bases and J by 4 bases, with 9 bases left in between. CDR3 protein: CASSSQTADTQYF. As DNA, the CDR3 is TGTGCCAGCAGCTCACAAACAGCAGATACGCAGTATTTT. Drawing the rest from reference TRBV11-3 and TRBJ2-3, the complete variable domain is EAGVVQSPRYKIIEKKQPVAFWCNPISGHNTLYWYLQNLGQGPELLIRYENEEAVDDSQLPKDRFSAERLKGVDSTLKIQPAELGDSAVYLCASSSQTADTQYFGPGTRLTVL.

The V gene is TRBV6-1, the J gene TRBJ2-7; D is unclear. Germline values: CDR1 MNHNS, CDR2 SASEGT. The CDR3 loop spans 11 amino acids. Trimming left V 3 bases short and J 7 bases short, with 7 bases between. The chain's CDR3 is CASSDWLEQYF. The CDR3 DNA follows: TGTGCCAGCAGTGATTGGCTTGAGCAGTACTTC.

The genes are TRBV5-6 and TRBJ1-2; TRBD1 is a possible D gene (5 bases). This CDR3 is 15 amino acids long. Trimming pared 0 bases from V and 8 bases from J, leaving 17 bases between. Germline lookup yields CDR1 SGHDT and CDR2 YYEEEE. The CDR3 DNA reads TGTGCCAGCAGCTTGGAGACGGGACTATTCAAGGGCTACACCTTC. Encoded protein: CASSLETGLFKGYTF.

This rearrangement joins TRBV6-1 to TRBJ1-5, with 10 bases identical to TRBD1. The V gene's germline CDR1 is MNHNS and CDR2 SASEGT. V lost 6 bases, J lost 4 bases, and 6 bases stayed unmatched. This CDR3 contains 15 residues. CDR3 bases: TGTGCCAGCAGCTTCGACAGGGGGCAGAATCAGCCCCAGCATTTT. Protein sequence: CASSFDRGQNQPQHF.

V is TRBV7-2 and J is TRBJ1-5, with D possibly TRBD1 on 5 matching bases. Between the trimmed V and J ends, which lost 3 bases and 6 bases, there was a span of 15 bases. The germline CDR1 and CDR2 sequences are SGHTA and FQGNSA. The length of the CDR3 is 15 residues. The CDR3 sequence is CASSFDSLGSQPQHF. In DNA, the CDR3 is TGTGCCAGCAGCTTTGACAGCCTAGGCAGTCAGCCCCAGCATTTT.

The rearrangement links TRBV5-4 to TRBJ1-6, with 7 bases identical to TRBD1. CDR1 SGHNT and CDR2 YYREEE come from the germline V gene (reference sequence). With 1 base clipped from V and 8 bases from J, the junction kept 3 bases outside the gene matches. The CDR3 is 14 residues long. The CDR3 sequence is CASSLSGGYSPLHF. The DNA of the CDR3 is TGTGCCAGCAGCTTGTCAGGGGGTTATTCACCCCTCCACTTT.

The count of this clone is one. This rearrangement joins TRBV2 to TRBJ2-5, with 12 bases that match TRBD1. This CDR3 region has 14 residues. The V gene end was trimmed by 4 bases and the J gene end by 4 bases; junction bases not matched to a gene: 1. Germline CDR1 SNHLY, CDR2 FYNNEI. The chain's CDR3 is CASSGDRGRETQYF. The CDR3 DNA sequence: TGTGCCAGCAGTGGGGACAGGGGGCGAGAGACCCAGTACTTC.